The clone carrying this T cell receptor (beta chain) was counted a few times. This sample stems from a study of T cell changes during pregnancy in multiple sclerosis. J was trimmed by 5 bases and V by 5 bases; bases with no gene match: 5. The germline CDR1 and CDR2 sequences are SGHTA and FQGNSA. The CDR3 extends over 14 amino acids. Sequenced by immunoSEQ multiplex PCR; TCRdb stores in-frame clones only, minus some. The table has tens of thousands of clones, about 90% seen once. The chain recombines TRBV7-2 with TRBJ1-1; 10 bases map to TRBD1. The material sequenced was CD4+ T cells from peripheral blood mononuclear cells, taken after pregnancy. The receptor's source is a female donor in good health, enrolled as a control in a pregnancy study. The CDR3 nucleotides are TGTGCCAGCAGCCCCGACAGGGGGCGGACTGAAGCTTTCTTT. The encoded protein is CASSPDRGRTEAFF.